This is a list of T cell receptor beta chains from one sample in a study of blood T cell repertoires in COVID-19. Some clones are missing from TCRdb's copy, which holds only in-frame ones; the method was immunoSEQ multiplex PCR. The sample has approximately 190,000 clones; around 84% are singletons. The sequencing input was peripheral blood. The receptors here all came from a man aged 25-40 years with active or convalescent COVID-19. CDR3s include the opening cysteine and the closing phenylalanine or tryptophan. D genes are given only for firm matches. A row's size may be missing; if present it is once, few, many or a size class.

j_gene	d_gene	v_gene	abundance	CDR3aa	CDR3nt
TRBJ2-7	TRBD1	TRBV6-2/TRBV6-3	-	CASSWQTGIPSYEQYF	TGTGCCAGCAGTTGGCAGACAGGGATCCCCTCCTACGAGCAGTACTTC
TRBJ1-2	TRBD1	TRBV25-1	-	CASSERTGRAAEGYGYTF	TGTGCCAGCAGTGAACGGACAGGGCGGGCCGCGGAGGGCTATGGCTACACCTTC
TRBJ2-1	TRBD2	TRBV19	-	CASNLGGVRSYNEQFF	TGTGCCAGTAATCTGGGGGGGGTTCGCTCCTACAATGAGCAGTTCTTC
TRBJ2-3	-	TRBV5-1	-	CASSSSSETTDTQYF	TGCGCCAGCAGCTCGTCTAGCGAGACCACAGATACGCAGTATTTT
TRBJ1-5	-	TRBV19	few	CASSKEGPGGYSNQPQHF	TGTGCCAGTAGTAAGGAGGGGCCGGGAGGCTATAGCAATCAGCCCCAGCATTTT
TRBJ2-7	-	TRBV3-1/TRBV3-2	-	CASSHGTVGEQYF	TGTGCCAGCAGCCACGGGACTGTAGGGGAGCAGTACTTC
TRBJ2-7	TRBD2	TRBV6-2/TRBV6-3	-	CASSYQPRELARPYEQYF	TGTGCCAGCAGTTACCAACCAAGGGAACTAGCGAGACCCTACGAGCAGTACTTC
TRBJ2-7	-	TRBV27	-	CASSLSPLVISYEQYF	TGTGCCAGCAGTTTATCGCCCCTAGTGATCTCCTACGAGCAGTACTTC
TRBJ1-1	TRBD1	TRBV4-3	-	CASSRSTTGDFDTEAFF	TGCGCCAGCAGTAGAAGTACGACAGGGGATTTCGACACTGAAGCTTTCTTT
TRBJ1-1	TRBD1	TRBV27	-	CASSLTLTGENTEAFF	TGTGCCAGCAGTTTAACCCTGACAGGGGAGAACACTGAAGCTTTCTTT
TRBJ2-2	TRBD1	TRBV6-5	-	CASSYIQGARGGELFF	TGTGCCAGCAGTTACATACAGGGGGCACGGGGCGGGGAGCTGTTTTTT
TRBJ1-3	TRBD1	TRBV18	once	CASSPLKGQLSGNTIYF	TGTGCCAGCTCACCACTAAAGGGACAGCTCTCTGGAAACACCATATATTTT
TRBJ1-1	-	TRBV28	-	CASSLRGGRVSEAFF	TGTGCCAGCAGTTTAAGGGGGGGCCGGGTGTCTGAAGCTTTCTTT
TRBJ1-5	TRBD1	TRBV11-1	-	CASSRGTGDGQPQHF	TGTGCCAGCAGCCGGGGCACAGGGGACGGCCAGCCCCAGCATTTT
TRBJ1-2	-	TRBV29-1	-	CSVTGRANYGYTF	TGCAGCGTTACAGGGAGAGCTAACTATGGCTACACCTTC
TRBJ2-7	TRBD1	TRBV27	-	CASSSGTGGYEQYF	TGTGCCAGCAGTTCCGGGACAGGGGGCTACGAGCAGTACTTC
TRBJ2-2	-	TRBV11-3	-	CASSLGRSSGAGELFF	TGTGCCAGCAGCTTAGGGCGGTCGAGTGGTGCCGGGGAGCTGTTTTTT
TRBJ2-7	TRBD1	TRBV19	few	CASSPWDSGSYEQYF	TGTGCCAGTAGTCCCTGGGACAGCGGCTCCTACGAGCAGTACTTC
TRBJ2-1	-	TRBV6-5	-	CASSLRRNEQFF	TGTGCCAGCAGCCTCAGGAGGAATGAGCAGTTCTTC
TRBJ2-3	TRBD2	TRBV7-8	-	CASSTRTSGLGGTDTQYF	TGTGCCAGCAGCACTAGGACTAGCGGCCTAGGAGGCACAGATACGCAGTATTTT
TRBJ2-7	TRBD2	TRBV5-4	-	CASSLAGEKEQYF	TGTGCCAGCAGCCTAGCGGGAGAGAAAGAGCAGTACTTC
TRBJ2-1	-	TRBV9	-	CASSALQGSYNEQFF	TGTGCCAGCAGCGCTCTGCAGGGCTCCTACAATGAGCAGTTCTTC
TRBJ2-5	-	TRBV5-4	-	CASSPRAGGLRETQYF	TGTGCCAGCAGCCCCCGGGCCGGGGGTTTAAGGGAGACCCAGTACTTC
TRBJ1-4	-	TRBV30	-	CAWANDREKLFF	TGTGCCTGGGCCAACGACAGGGAAAAACTGTTTTTT
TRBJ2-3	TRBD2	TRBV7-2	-	CASSLQASGKTTDTQYF	TGTGCCAGCAGCCTCCAGGCTAGCGGGAAAACCACAGATACGCAGTATTTT
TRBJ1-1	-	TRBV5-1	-	CASSSVGAMNTEAFF	TGCGCCAGCAGCTCGGTAGGGGCTATGAACACTGAAGCTTTCTTT
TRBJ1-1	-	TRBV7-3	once	CASSIPGSGTEAFF	TGTGCCAGCAGTATTCCGGGAAGTGGCACTGAAGCTTTCTTT
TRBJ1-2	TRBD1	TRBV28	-	CASSSGQAPNYGYTF	TGTGCCAGCAGTTCCGGACAGGCTCCTAACTATGGCTACACCTTC
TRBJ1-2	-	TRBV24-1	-	CATSDLRFYGYTF	TGTGCCACCAGTGATTTACGGTTCTATGGCTACACCTTC
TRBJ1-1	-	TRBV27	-	CASSLLGGWEAFF	TGTGCCAGCAGTTTATTAGGAGGGTGGGAAGCTTTCTTT
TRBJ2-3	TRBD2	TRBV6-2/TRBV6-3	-	CASSGRATDTQYF	TGTGCCAGCAGCGGGAGGGCGACAGATACGCAGTATTTT
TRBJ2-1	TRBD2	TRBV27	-	CASSWGTSGNNEQFF	TGTGCCAGCAGTTGGGGGACTAGCGGGAACAATGAGCAGTTCTTC
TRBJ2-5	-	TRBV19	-	CASSLNGISETQYF	TGTGCCAGTAGTTTAAACGGGATTTCAGAGACCCAGTACTTC
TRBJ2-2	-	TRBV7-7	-	CASSLAPRATVNTGELFF	TGTGCTAGCAGCTTAGCCCCTCGAGCTACCGTGAACACCGGGGAGCTGTTTTTT
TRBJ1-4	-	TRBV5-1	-	CASSLGAGETNEKLFF	TGCGCCAGCAGCTTGGGGGCAGGGGAGACTAATGAAAAACTGTTTTTT
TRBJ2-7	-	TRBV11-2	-	CASSFHEGNEQYF	TGTGCCAGCAGCTTCCACGAGGGTAACGAGCAGTACTTC
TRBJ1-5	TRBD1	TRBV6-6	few	CASSPDRGSNQPQHF	TGTGCCAGCAGTCCCGACAGGGGCAGCAATCAGCCCCAGCATTTT
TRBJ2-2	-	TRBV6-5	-	CASSYFQGSGELFF	TGTGCCAGCAGTTACTTCCAGGGGTCAGGGGAGCTGTTTTTT
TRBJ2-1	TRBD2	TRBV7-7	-	CASSLGSGGPQGEQFF	TGTGCTAGCAGCTTGGGTAGCGGGGGACCCCAGGGTGAGCAGTTCTTC
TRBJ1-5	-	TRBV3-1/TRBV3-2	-	CASSSGGGTQPQHF	TGTGCCAGCAGCTCCGGGGGGGGCACCCAGCCCCAGCATTTT
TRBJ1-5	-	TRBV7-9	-	CASSYSNQPQHF	TGTGCCAGCAGCTACTCCAATCAGCCCCAGCATTTT
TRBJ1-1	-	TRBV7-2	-	CASSPRGPGVTEAFF	TGTGCCAGCAGCCCGCGGGGGCCAGGAGTCACTGAAGCTTTCTTT
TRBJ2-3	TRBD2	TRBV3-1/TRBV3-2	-	CASSQGVNRLAGGRGTDTQYF	TGTGCCAGCAGCCAGGGCGTCAACCGACTAGCGGGGGGGCGGGGCACAGATACGCAGTATTTT
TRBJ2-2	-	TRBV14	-	CASSPRTANTGELFF	TGTGCCAGCAGCCCACGGACAGCGAACACCGGGGAGCTGTTTTTT
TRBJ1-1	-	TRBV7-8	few	CASSLVQGNTEAFF	TGTGCCAGCAGCTTAGTGCAGGGGAACACTGAAGCTTTCTTT
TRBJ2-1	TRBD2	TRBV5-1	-	CASSLGPVRGDEQFF	TGCGCCAGCAGCTTGGGCCCCGTCCGGGGGGATGAGCAGTTCTTC
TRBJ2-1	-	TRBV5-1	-	CASSFGTYNEQFF	TGCGCCAGCAGTTTCGGGACCTACAATGAGCAGTTCTTC
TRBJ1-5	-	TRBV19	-	CASSKDRTQPQHF	TGTGCCAGCTCCAAAGACAGGACCCAGCCCCAGCATTTT
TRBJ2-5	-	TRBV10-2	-	CARGETGRRETQYF	TGCGCCAGGGGGGAGACAGGCCGGCGAGAGACCCAGTACTTC
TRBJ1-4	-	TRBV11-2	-	CASTPGGGNEKLFF	TGTGCCAGCACCCCGGGGGGGGGTAATGAAAAACTGTTTTTT
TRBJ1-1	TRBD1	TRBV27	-	CASSSIQGVSAFF	TGTGCCAGCAGTTCAATCCAGGGGGTCTCGGCTTTCTTT
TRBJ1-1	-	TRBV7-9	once	CASSPRDKISDTEAFF	TGTGCCAGCAGCCCTCGGGACAAAATCTCTGACACTGAAGCTTTCTTT